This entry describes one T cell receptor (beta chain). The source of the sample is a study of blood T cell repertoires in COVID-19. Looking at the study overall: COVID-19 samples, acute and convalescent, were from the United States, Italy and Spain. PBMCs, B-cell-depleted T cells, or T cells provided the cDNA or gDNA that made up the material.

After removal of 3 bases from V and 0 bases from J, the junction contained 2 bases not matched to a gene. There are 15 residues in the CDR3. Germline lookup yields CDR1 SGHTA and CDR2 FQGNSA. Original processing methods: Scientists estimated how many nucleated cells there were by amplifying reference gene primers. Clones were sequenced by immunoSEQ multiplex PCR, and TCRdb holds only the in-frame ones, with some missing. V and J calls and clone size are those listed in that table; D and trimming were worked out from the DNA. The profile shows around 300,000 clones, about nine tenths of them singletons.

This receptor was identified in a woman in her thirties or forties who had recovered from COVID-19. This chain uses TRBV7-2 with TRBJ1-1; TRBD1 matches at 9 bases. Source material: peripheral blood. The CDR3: CASSFTGGLNTEAFF. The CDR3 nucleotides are TGTGCCAGCAGCTTTACAGGGGGCTTGAACACTGAAGCTTTCTTT.